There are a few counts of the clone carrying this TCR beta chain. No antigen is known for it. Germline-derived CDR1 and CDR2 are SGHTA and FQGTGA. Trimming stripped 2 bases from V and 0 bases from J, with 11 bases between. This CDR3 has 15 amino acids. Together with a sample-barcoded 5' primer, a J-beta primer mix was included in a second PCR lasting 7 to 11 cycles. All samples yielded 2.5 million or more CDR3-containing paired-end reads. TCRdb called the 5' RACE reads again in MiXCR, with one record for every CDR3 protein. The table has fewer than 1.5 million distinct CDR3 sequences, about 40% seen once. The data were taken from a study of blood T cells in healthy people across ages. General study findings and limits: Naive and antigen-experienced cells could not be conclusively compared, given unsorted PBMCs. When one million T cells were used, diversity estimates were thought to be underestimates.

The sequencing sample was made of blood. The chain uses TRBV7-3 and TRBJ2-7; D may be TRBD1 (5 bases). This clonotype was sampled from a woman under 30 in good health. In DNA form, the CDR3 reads TGTGCCAGCAGCTTAGAGGCAGGGAACTCCTACGAGCAGTACTTC. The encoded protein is CASSLEAGNSYEQYF.